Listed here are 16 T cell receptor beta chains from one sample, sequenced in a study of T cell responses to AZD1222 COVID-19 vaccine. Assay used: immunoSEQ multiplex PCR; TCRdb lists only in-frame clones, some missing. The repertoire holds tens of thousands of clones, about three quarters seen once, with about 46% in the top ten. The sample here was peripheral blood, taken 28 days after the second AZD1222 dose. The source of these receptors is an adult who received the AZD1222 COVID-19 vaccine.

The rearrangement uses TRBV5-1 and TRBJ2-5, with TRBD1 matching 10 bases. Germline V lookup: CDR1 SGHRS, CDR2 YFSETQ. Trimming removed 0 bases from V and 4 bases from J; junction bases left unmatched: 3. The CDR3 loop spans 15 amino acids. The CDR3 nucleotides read TGCGCCAGCAGCTTGGGGGACAGGGGAAGAGAGACCCAGTACTTC. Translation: CASSLGDRGRETQYF.

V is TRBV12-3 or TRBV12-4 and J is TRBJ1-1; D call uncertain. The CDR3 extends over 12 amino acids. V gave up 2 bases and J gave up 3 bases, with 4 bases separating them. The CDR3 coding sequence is TGTGCCAGCAGTTTACAGTACACTGAAGCTTTCTTT. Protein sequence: CASSLQYTEAFF.

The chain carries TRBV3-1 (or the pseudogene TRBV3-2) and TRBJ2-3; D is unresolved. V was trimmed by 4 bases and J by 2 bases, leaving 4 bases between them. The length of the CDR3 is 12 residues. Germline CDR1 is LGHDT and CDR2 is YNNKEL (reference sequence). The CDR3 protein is CASSRSTDTQYF. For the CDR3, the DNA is TGTGCCAGCAGCCGGTCCACAGATACGCAGTATTTT.

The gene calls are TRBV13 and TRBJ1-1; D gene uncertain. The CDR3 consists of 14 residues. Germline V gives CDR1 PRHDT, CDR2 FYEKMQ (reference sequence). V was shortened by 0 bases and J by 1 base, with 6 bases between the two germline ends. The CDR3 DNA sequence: TGTGCCAGCAGCTTAGGCCGGCCGAACACTGAAGCTTTCTTT. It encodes CASSLGRPNTEAFF. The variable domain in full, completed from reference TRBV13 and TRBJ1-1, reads AAGVIQSPRHLIKEKRETATLKCYPIPRHDTVYWYQQGPGQDPQFLISFYEKMQSDKGSIPDRFSAQQFSDYHSELNMSSLELGDSALYFCASSLGRPNTEAFFGQGTRLTVV.

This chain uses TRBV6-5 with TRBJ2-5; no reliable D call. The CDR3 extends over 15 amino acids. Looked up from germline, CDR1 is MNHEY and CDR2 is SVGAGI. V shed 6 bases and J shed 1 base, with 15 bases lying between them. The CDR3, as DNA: TGTGCCAGCAGATCTCCCGGGTGGGTCCAAGAGACCCAGTACTTC. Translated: CASRSPGWVQETQYF.

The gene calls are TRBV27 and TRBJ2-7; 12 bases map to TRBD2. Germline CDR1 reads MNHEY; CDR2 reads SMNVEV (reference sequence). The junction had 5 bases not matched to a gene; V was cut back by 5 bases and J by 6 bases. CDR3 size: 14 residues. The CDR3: CASSNLAGGSEQYF. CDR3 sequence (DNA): TGTGCCAGCAGTAATCTAGCGGGAGGGTCCGAGCAGTACTTC.

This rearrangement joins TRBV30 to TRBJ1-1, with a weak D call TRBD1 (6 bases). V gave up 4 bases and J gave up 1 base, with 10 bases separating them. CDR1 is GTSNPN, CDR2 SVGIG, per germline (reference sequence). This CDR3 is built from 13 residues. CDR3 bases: TGTGCCTGGAATCGGGGGGCGAACACTGAAGCTTTCTTT. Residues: CAWNRGANTEAFF.

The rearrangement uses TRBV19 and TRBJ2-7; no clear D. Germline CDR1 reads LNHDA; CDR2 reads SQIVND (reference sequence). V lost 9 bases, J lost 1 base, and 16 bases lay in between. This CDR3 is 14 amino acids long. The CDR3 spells CASSSASLSYEQYF. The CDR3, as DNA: TGTGCCAGCTCATCGGCGAGCTTGTCCTACGAGCAGTACTTC.

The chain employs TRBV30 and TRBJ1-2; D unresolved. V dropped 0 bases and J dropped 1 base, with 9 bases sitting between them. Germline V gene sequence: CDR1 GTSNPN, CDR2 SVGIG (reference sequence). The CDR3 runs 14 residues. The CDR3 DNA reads TGTGCCTGGAGTGTGGCCGGGGTTAACTATGGCTACACCTTC. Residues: CAWSVAGVNYGYTF.

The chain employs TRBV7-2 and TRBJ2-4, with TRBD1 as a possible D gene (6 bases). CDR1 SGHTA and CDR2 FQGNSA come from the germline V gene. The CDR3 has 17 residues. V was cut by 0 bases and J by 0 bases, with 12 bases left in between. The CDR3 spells CASSLAGQGLAKNIQYF. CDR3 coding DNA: TGTGCCAGCAGCTTAGCGGGGCAGGGGCTAGCCAAAAACATTCAGTACTTC.

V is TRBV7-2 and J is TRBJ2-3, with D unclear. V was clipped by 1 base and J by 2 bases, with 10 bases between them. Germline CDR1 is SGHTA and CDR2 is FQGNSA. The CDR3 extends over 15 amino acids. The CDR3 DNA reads TGTGCCAGCAGCTTAGTTGGGGATTACACAGATACGCAGTATTTT. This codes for CASSLVGDYTDTQYF.

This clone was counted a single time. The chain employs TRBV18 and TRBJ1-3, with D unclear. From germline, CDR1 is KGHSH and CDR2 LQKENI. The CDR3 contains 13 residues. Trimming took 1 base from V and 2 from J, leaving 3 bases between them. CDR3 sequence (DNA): TGTGCCAGCTCACCACTGGCTGGAAACACCATATATTTT. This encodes CASSPLAGNTIYF.

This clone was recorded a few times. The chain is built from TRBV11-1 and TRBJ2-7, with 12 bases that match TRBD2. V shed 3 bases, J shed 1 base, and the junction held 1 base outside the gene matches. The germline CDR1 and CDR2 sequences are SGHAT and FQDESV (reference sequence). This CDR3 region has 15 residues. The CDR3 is CASSLGLAGSYEQYF. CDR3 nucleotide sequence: TGTGCCAGCAGCTTGGGACTAGCGGGTTCCTACGAGCAGTACTTC. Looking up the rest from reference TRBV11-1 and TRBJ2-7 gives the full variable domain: EAEVAQSPRYKITEKSQAVAFWCDPISGHATLYWYRQILGQGPELLVQFQDESVVDDSQLPKDRFSAERLKGVDSTLKIQPAELGDSAMYLCASSLGLAGSYEQYFGPGTRLTVT.

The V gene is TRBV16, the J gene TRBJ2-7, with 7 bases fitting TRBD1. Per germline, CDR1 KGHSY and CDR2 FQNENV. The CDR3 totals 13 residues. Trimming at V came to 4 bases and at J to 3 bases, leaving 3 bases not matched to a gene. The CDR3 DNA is TGTGCCAGCAGCCCAGGACAGGTCTACGAGCAGTACTTC. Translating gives CASSPGQVYEQYF. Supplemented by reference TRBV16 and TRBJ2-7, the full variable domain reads GEEVAQTPKHLVRGEGQKAKLYCAPIKGHSYVFWYQQVLKNEFKFLISFQNENVFDETGMPKERFSAKCLPNSPCSLEIQATKLEDSAVYFCASSPGQVYEQYFGPGTRLTVT.

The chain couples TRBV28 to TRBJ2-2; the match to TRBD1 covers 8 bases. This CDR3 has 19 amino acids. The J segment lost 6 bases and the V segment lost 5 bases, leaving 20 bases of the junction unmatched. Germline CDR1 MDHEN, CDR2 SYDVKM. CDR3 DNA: TGTGCCAGCAGTGCCCCTACCCCCGGCGGGACAGGAAAAGCCGGGGAGCTGTTTTTT. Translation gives CASSAPTPGGTGKAGELFF.

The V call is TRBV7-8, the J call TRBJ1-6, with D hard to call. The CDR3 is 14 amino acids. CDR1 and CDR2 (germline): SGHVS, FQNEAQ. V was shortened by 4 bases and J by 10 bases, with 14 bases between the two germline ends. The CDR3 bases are TGTGCCAGCAGCTCCGGGTCGACCAACTCACCCCTCCACTTT. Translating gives CASSSGSTNSPLHF. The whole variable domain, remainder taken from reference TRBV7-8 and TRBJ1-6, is GAGVSQSPRYKVAKRGQDVALRCDPISGHVSLFWYQQALGQGPEFLTYFQNEAQLDKSGLPSDRFFAERPEGSVSTLKIQRTQQEDSAVYLCASSSGSTNSPLHFGNGTRLTVT.